This T cell receptor beta chain was captured by sequencing in a study of blood T cell repertoires in COVID-19. Study context: PBMCs, B-cell-depleted T cells, or T cells were the source of the cDNA or gDNA that made up the material.

Only in-frame clones appear in the TCRdb table, and some are missing; sequencing was by immunoSEQ multiplex PCR. Of 250,000 or so clones in the sample, around 86% are singletons; the top ten hold about 2.7%. This sequence was found in a woman under 30 who had recovered from COVID-19. Input material: PBMCs or T cells enriched from blood (not recorded which).

The DNA of the CDR3 is TGTGCCAGCTCGCCGGGACAGGGTAACTACAATGAGCAGTTCTTC. Its translation is CASSPGQGNYNEQFF. The genes are TRBV18 and TRBJ2-1; 9 bases fit TRBD1. The germline gives CDR1 KGHSH, CDR2 LQKENI. The CDR3 loop spans 15 amino acids. The V gene end was trimmed by 6 bases and the J gene end by 3 bases; junction bases not matched to a gene: 6.